The rows below give T cell receptor beta chains drawn from one sample of a study of breast tumors, draining lymph nodes, adjacent tissues. TCRdb re-called the multiplex PCR reads through MiXCR, storing one row per CDR3 protein. In the table there are roughly 120,000 distinct CDR3 sequences, just under 20% of which are singletons. The sample comprised axillary lymph node tissue. The receptor set was obtained from a female donor with breast cancer. Some clones in this sample may be carry-over from other donors' samples. The CDR3 runs from the conserved cysteine through the conserved F or W. D genes are given only for firm matches. The size entry is marked missing in some rows and otherwise reads once, few, many or a size class.

clone size	D gene	V gene	J gene	CDR3 DNA	CDR3 protein
few	-	TRBV27	TRBJ2-3	TGTGCCAGCAGTTTAGTTTCTCGCACAGATACGCAGTATTTT	CASSLVSRTDTQYF
many	-	TRBV19	TRBJ1-5	TGTGCCAGTAGTACCCGGACAGTAGGGAGCAATCAGCCCCAGCATTTT	CASSTRTVGSNQPQHF
many	-	TRBV24-1	TRBJ2-1	TGTGCCACCAGTGATACCACACGGGGTTTGGGTTACAATGAGCAGTTCTTC	CATSDTTRGLGYNEQFF
-	TRBD1	TRBV6-1	TRBJ2-1	TGTGCCAGCAGTGAGACAGGGGAACCCGCGGAGCGGTTCTTC	CASSETGEPAERFF
many	TRBD2	TRBV5-1	TRBJ2-1	TGCGCCAGCAGCAGACTAGCGGGAGGCATCAATGAGCAGTTCTTC	CASSRLAGGINEQFF
many	-	TRBV2	TRBJ2-1	TGTGCCAGCAGTGAATTGGGGACGTTTAATGAGCAGTTCTTC	CASSELGTFNEQFF
many	-	TRBV19	TRBJ2-3	TGTGCCAGTAGTCAGCCGACAGATACGCAGTATTTT	CASSQPTDTQYF
many	TRBD1	TRBV7-3	TRBJ2-3	TGTGCCAGCAGCCTTACAGGGGGGCACACAGATACGCAGTATTTT	CASSLTGGHTDTQYF
many	-	TRBV7-9	TRBJ2-2	TGTGCCAGCAGCTTATCATCCGGGGAGCTGTTTTTT	CASSLSSGELFF
many	-	TRBV20-1	TRBJ2-3	TGCAGTGCTCCCCTAAGCACAGATACGCAGTATTTT	CSAPLSTDTQYF
many	-	TRBV6-5	TRBJ1-2	TGTGCCAGCAGTTTCGCGTCAGCGAACTATGGCTACACCTTC	CASSFASANYGYTF
many	TRBD2	TRBV20-1	TRBJ2-1	TGCAGTGCTAGTACTAGCGGGGTAAATGAGCAGTTCTTC	CSASTSGVNEQFF
many	TRBD1	TRBV19	TRBJ2-5	TGTGCCAGTAGTATCCAACAGGGGCAAGAGACCCAGTACTTC	CASSIQQGQETQYF
many	-	TRBV4-1	TRBJ1-5	TGCGCCAGCAGCCAACAACAGGGCGGGTTTAGCAATCAGCCCCAGCATTTT	CASSQQQGGFSNQPQHF
many	-	TRBV7-3	TRBJ2-1	TGTGCCAGCAGCTCTTTACCGAGCTCCTACAATGAGCAGTTCTTC	CASSSLPSSYNEQFF
-	TRBD2	TRBV6-1	TRBJ2-7	TGTGCCAGCAGTGAACTGATTAGCGGGGGGGGCTACGAGCAGTACTTC	CASSELISGGGYEQYF
many	-	TRBV19	TRBJ2-5	TGTGCCAGTGGTATATACCAAGAGACCCAGTACTTC	CASGIYQETQYF
many	-	TRBV3-1	TRBJ2-5	TGTGCCAGCAGGAGGGGACGGGGACAAGAGACCCAGTACTTC	CASRRGRGQETQYF
many	-	TRBV6-5	TRBJ1-2	TGTGCCAGCAGTTACTCCCGGGGCCGTAACTATGGCTACACCTTC	CASSYSRGRNYGYTF
many	-	TRBV6-5	TRBJ1-4	TGTGCCAGCAGTCTCCGAAGGGGAGTTGAAAAACTGTTTTTT	CASSLRRGVEKLFF
many	-	TRBV4-1	TRBJ1-2	TGCGCCAGCAGCCAACAGGGCGGATATGGCTACACCTTC	CASSQQGGYGYTF
many	TRBD1	TRBV24-1	TRBJ2-1	TGTGCCACCAGTGGCGAGGACAGGGCCCAAAATGAGCAGTTCTTC	CATSGEDRAQNEQFF
many	TRBD1	TRBV7-9	TRBJ2-1	TGTGCGAGCACAGGGACAGGGGGCTCTTGGTACAATGAGCAGTTCTTC	CASTGTGGSWYNEQFF
-	TRBD1	TRBV30	TRBJ2-2	TGTGCCTGGATGACAGGGATGAGGACCGGGGAGCTGTTTTTT	CAWMTGMRTGELFF
many	TRBD2	TRBV7-9	TRBJ2-7	TGTGCCAGCAGCCTCTATAGCGGGAGAATGCGCGAGCAGTACTTC	CASSLYSGRMREQYF
few	-	TRBV6-5	TRBJ1-5	TGTGCCAGCAGTTACTCTTTTCTGGGGGCTGATCAGCCCCAGCATTTT	CASSYSFLGADQPQHF
-	-	TRBV3-1	TRBJ1-4	TGTGCCAGCAGCCCGACAAGGCTTAATGAAAAACTGTTTTTT	CASSPTRLNEKLFF
many	-	TRBV5-1	TRBJ2-5	TGCGCCAGCAGCCCCCCCAACCGGGCCCAGGAGACCCAGTACTTC	CASSPPNRAQETQYF
many	-	TRBV19	TRBJ1-3	TGTGCCAGTAGTACACGACAGAGGCGCTCTGGAAACACCATATATTTT	CASSTRQRRSGNTIYF
-	-	TRBV7-3	TRBJ2-2	TGTGCCAGCAGCTTACAGGGAGACACCGGGGAGCTGTTTTTT	CASSLQGDTGELFF
many	-	TRBV12-3/TRBV12-4	TRBJ1-6	TGTGCCAGCACCACCGACAACGGGTATTCACCCCTCCACTTT	CASTTDNGYSPLHF
many	-	TRBV10-3	TRBJ2-1	TGTGCCATCACGGCACAGGGATCCTACAATGAGCAGTTCTTC	CAITAQGSYNEQFF
many	-	TRBV9	TRBJ1-2	TGTGCCAGCAGCGAAAGGGGGGGGGGTGTTGGTGGCTACACCTTC	CASSERGGGVGGYTF
many	-	TRBV6-6	TRBJ1-3	TGTGCCAGCATTCCTGGGGGGGTCTCTGGAAACACCATATATTTT	CASIPGGVSGNTIYF
-	-	TRBV5-1	TRBJ2-1	TGCGCCAGCAGCCCGGGACCAGCGAGAGGGCGGGATGAGCAGTTCTTC	CASSPGPARGRDEQFF
many	-	TRBV12-3/TRBV12-4	TRBJ2-1	TGTGCCAGCAGTTTTGCGGGGCTCTACAATGAGCAGTTCTTC	CASSFAGLYNEQFF
many	-	TRBV20-1	TRBJ1-2	TGCAGTGCTAGCAGTCAGCCGGGCTACACCTTC	CSASSQPGYTF
many	-	TRBV6-2/TRBV6-3	TRBJ2-3	TGTGCCAGCAGTAGACTGGCAGATACGCAGTATTTT	CASSRLADTQYF
many	-	TRBV27	TRBJ1-6	TGTGCCAGCAGTCCGCCTTCGAATGAAGCCCTCCACTTT	CASSPPSNEALHF